The next 21 T cell receptor beta chains were all read from a single sample in a study of CD8 T cells in ankylosing spondylitis. Via MiXCR, TCRdb re-called the 5' RACE reads, giving one row per CDR3 protein. The profile shows approximately 290,000 distinct CDR3 sequences, about a fifth of them singletons. The sample was blood, either unsorted or a sorted T cell fraction (not recorded which). The source is a female donor with ankylosing spondylitis or in good health (not recorded which).

This clonotype was recorded a few times. This chain uses TRBV7-2 with TRBJ1-5; D might be TRBD1 (5 bases). V was shortened by 6 bases and J by 6 bases, with 12 bases between the two germline ends. This CDR3 contains 13 residues. The germline gives CDR1 SGHTA, CDR2 FQGNSA. CDR3 bases: TGTGCCAGCAGGCGTGACAGTTTTCAGCCCCAGCATTTT. Its protein product is CASRRDSFQPQHF.

This clonotype was detected only once. The genes are TRBV6-6 and TRBJ2-7; D possibly corresponds to TRBD1 (5 bases). V dropped 5 bases and J dropped 3 bases, with 11 bases sitting between them. Germline CDR1 is MNHNY and CDR2 is SVGAGI (reference sequence). This CDR3 comprises 13 residues. Here the CDR3 reads CASSIQGYYEQYF. The DNA for the CDR3 is TGTGCCAGCAGTATCCAGGGCTACTACGAGCAGTACTTC.

This clonotype was found a few times. The rearrangement joins TRBV6-2 or TRBV6-3 to TRBJ2-7; 8 bases agree with TRBD1. The CDR3 loop spans 15 amino acids. Germline loops: CDR1 MNHEY, CDR2 SVGEGT. The trim removed 0 bases at V and 5 bases at J, leaving 6 bases unmatched. The CDR3 nucleotides read TGTGCCAGCAGTTACTCGGGGACAGGTGGCAACGAGCAGTACTTC. This encodes CASSYSGTGGNEQYF.

The rearrangement links TRBV30 to TRBJ1-1; D is uncertain. Trimming cost V 3 bases and J 3 bases, with 5 bases left between them. CDR1 and CDR2 (germline): GTSNPN, SVGIG (reference sequence). The CDR3 loop spans 11 amino acids. CDR3 in DNA: TGTGCCTGGAGGAGGGACACTGAAGCTTTCTTT. Translating it yields CAWRRDTEAFF.

V gene TRBV29-1 combines with J gene TRBJ2-2; possible D gene TRBD1, 5 bases. V dropped 4 bases and J dropped 1 base, with 7 bases sitting between them. The germline gives CDR1 SQVTM, CDR2 ANQGSEA. This CDR3 contains 13 residues. CDR3 nucleotides: TGCAGCGTTGCTAGGGGGAACACCGGGGAGCTGTTTTTT. It yields the protein CSVARGNTGELFF.

V gene TRBV12-3 or TRBV12-4 combines with J gene TRBJ2-1; 10 nucleotides line up with TRBD2. The CDR3 totals 12 residues. V lost 6 bases to trimming and J lost 12 bases; unmatched junction nucleotides: 5. The CDR3 region is CASSPLAGAQFF. Here the CDR3 DNA reads TGTGCCAGCAGCCCCCTAGCGGGAGCGCAGTTCTTC.

In this sample, this clonotype turned up many times. The chain combines TRBV29-1 with TRBJ2-4, with D unclear. Germline assignment: CDR1 SQVTM and CDR2 ANQGSEA. The CDR3 length is 14 residues. Trimming removed 5 bases at V and 0 bases at J, with 11 bases between. Written as DNA, the CDR3 is TGCAGCGTTCGGTCGGAACTAGCCAAAAACATTCAGTACTTC. It is translated as CSVRSELAKNIQYF.

This clonotype was seen more than once but under ten times. The rearrangement joins TRBV20-1 to TRBJ2-2; a weak D match, TRBD1 (6 bases). Germline-derived CDR1 and CDR2 are DFQATT and SNEGSKA (reference sequence). CDR3 length: 12 residues. The CDR3 spells CSGTPNTGELFF. The CDR3 DNA reads as TGCAGCGGGACACCGAACACCGGGGAGCTGTTTTTT.

The sample holds many counts of this clonotype. The chain uses TRBV29-1 and TRBJ2-1; D perhaps matches TRBD2 (6 bases). The germline CDR1 and CDR2 sequences are SQVTM and ANQGSEA. The CDR3 contains 14 residues. The ends were cut back, 6 bases at V and 4 bases at J, with 16 bases in the middle. This CDR3 reads CSVLNWRDYNEQFF. The CDR3 coding sequence is TGCAGCGTCCTCAACTGGAGGGATTACAATGAGCAGTTCTTC.

This clonotype turned up a few times. The chain is built from TRBV12-3 or TRBV12-4 and TRBJ2-1; tentatively, D is TRBD2 (5 bases). The V end lost 7 bases, the J end lost 7 bases, and 14 bases lay between the germline ends. There are 13 residues in the CDR3. DNA for the CDR3: TGTGCCAGCATTAATGAGGGATGGAATGAGCAGTTCTTC. Its protein product is CASINEGWNEQFF.

This clonotype showed up many times. The V and J genes are TRBV30 and TRBJ1-1, with D hard to call. The V end lost 0 bases, the J end lost 2 bases, and 7 bases lay between the germline ends. Germline values: CDR1 GTSNPN, CDR2 SVGIG (reference sequence). The CDR3 extends over 13 amino acids. In DNA, the CDR3 is TGTGCCTGGAGTGTAGGCTATAACACTGAAGCTTTCTTT. Translating gives CAWSVGYNTEAFF.

This clonotype has a handful of counts. The chain employs TRBV29-1 and TRBJ2-1; TRBD1 matches 8 bases. CDR3 length equals 15 residues. Germline assignment: CDR1 SQVTM and CDR2 ANQGSEA. V lost 7 bases, J lost 3 bases, and 11 bases stayed unmatched. CDR3 nucleotides: TGCAGCGCAGGGGAACAGGGGGTAGACTACAATGAGCAGTTCTTC. This translates into CSAGEQGVDYNEQFF.

The table lists this clonotype with a few counts. The chain uses TRBV4-3 and TRBJ2-7; perhaps D is TRBD1 or TRBD2 (5 bases each). The germline gives CDR1 LGHNA, CDR2 YSLEER. V lost 0 bases and J lost 4, with 16 bases in between. CDR3 length: 16 amino acids. The CDR3 DNA reads as TGCGCCAGCAGCCAAGAGAAGGGACCCACGGGGTACGAGCAGTACTTC. Translated, it gives CASSQEKGPTGYEQYF.

This clonotype was recorded many times. This chain connects TRBV29-1 to TRBJ1-4, with unresolved D. Looked up from germline, CDR1 is SQVTM and CDR2 is ANQGSEA. Trimming pared 3 bases from V and 6 bases from J, leaving 11 bases between. The CDR3 is 13 residues long. The CDR3 loop reads CSVEEVPDEKLFF. DNA of the CDR3: TGCAGCGTTGAGGAGGTGCCCGATGAAAAACTGTTTTTT.

This clonotype was counted a few times. CDR3 amino acids: CSASPELEAFF. CDR3 bases: TGCAGTGCTTCTCCAGAGCTCGAAGCTTTCTTT. The chain carries TRBV20-1 and TRBJ1-1; D unresolved. Trimming shortened V by 5 bases and J by 8 bases, and 12 bases separated the two germline ends. CDR1 and CDR2 from the germline V gene are DFQATT and SNEGSKA (reference sequence). The CDR3 runs 11 residues.

At least ten counts were recorded for this clonotype. The chain combines TRBV7-2 with TRBJ2-1, with 7 bases that match TRBD2. CDR1 and CDR2 (germline): SGHTA, FQGNSA. The CDR3 is made up of 13 amino acids. With 6 bases clipped from V and 6 bases from J, the junction kept 5 bases outside the gene matches. The CDR3 nucleotides read TGTGCCAGCAGGGGAGGGGTCTCCAATGAGCAGTTCTTC. It translates to CASRGGVSNEQFF.

Many counts were recorded for this clonotype. The rearrangement uses TRBV6-4 and TRBJ2-1, with 9 bases matching TRBD1. After removal of 6 bases from V and 8 bases from J, the junction contained 5 bases not matched to a gene. Germline values: CDR1 MRHNA, CDR2 SNTAGT. This CDR3 contains 13 residues. Here the CDR3 DNA reads TGTGCCAGCAGGGGGACAGGGTCCGATGAGCAGTTCTTC. Translation gives CASRGTGSDEQFF.

This clonotype was seen ten or more times. The chain links TRBV10-3 to TRBJ1-2; tentative D call: TRBD1 (5 bases). Germline CDR1 and CDR2: ENHRY and SYGVKD. The CDR3 totals 18 residues. V shed 4 bases and J shed 4 bases, with 25 bases lying between them. This chain's CDR3 is CAISGPGTRTVTSYGYTF. The CDR3 DNA reads TGTGCCATCAGTGGGCCCGGGACCCGAACGGTTACTTCCTATGGCTACACCTTC.

The V and J genes are TRBV3-1 and TRBJ1-1; no clear D. The V and J ends lost 3 bases and 1 base respectively, with 6 bases between them. The CDR3 is 13 amino acids. Looked up from germline, CDR1 is LGHDT and CDR2 is YNNKEL (reference sequence). The CDR3 coding sequence is TGTGCCAGCAGCCACGATTGGAACACTGAAGCTTTCTTT. Its protein is CASSHDWNTEAFF.

This clonotype appeared a few times. V gene TRBV7-8 combines with J gene TRBJ2-3, with 7 bases matching TRBD2. Losses at the gene ends were 5 bases for V and 0 bases for J; bases not matched to a gene: 17. Germline V gene sequence: CDR1 SGHVS, CDR2 FQNEAQ. The length of the CDR3 is 19 residues. CDR3 nucleotides: TGTGCCAGCAGCCTAGGAGGGTTAGAGCGGGACCCGAGCACAGATACGCAGTATTTT. As protein: CASSLGGLERDPSTDTQYF.

This clonotype was recorded a few times. The genes are TRBV7-2 and TRBJ1-1; D perhaps matches TRBD1 (5 bases). Germline V gene lookup returns CDR1 SGHTA and CDR2 FQGNSA. Trimming shortened V by 2 bases and J by 0 bases, and 16 bases separated the two germline ends. This CDR3 is built from 17 residues. CDR3 DNA sequence: TGTGCCAGCAGCTTAAGAGGGGTGGGGATCATGAACACTGAAGCTTTCTTT. Encoded protein: CASSLRGVGIMNTEAFF.